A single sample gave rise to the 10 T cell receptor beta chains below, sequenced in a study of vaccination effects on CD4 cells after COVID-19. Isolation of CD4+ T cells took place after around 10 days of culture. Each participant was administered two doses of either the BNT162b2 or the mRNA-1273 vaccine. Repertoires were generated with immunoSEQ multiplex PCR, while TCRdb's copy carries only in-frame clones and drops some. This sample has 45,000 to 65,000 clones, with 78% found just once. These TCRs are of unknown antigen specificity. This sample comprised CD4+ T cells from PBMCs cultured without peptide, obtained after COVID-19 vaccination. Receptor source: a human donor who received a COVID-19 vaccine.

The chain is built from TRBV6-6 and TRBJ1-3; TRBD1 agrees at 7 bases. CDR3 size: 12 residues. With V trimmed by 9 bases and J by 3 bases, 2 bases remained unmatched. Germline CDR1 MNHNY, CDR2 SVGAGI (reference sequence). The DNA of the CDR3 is TGTGCCAGTGCAGGGGGTGGAAACACCATATATTTT. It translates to CASAGGGNTIYF.

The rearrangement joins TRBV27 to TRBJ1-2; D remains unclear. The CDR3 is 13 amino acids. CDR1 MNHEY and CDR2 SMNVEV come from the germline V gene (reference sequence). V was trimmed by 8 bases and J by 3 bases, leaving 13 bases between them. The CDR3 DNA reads TGTGCCAGCGCTCTCCTGTCAGACTATGGCTACACCTTC. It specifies CASALLSDYGYTF.

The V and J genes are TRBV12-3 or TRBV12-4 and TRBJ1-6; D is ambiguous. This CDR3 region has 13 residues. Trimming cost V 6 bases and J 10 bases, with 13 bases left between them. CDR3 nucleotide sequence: TGTGCCAGCAGCCAAGACCGTCTCTCACCCCTCCACTTT. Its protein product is CASSQDRLSPLHF.

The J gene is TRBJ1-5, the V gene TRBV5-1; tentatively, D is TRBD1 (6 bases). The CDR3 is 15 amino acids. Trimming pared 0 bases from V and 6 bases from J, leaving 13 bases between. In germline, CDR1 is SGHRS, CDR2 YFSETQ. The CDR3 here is CASSLVGAGGQPQHF. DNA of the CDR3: TGCGCCAGCAGCTTGGTGGGGGCTGGGGGTCAGCCCCAGCATTTT.

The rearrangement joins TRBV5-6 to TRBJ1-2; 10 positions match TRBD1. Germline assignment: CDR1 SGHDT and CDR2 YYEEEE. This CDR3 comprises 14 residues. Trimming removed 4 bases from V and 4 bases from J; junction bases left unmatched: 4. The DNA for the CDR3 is TGTGCCAGCAGCATGGACAGGGGGAGCTATGGCTACACCTTC. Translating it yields CASSMDRGSYGYTF.

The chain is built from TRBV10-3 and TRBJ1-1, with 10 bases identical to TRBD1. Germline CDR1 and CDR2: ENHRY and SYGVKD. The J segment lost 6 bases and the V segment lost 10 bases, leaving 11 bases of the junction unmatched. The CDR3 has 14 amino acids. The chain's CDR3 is CATRSGTGVAEAFF. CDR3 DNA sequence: TGTGCCACCAGATCCGGGACAGGGGTAGCTGAAGCTTTCTTT.

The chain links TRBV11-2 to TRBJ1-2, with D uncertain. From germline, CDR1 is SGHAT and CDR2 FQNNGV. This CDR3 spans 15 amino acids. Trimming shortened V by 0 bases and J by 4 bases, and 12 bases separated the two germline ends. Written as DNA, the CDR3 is TGTGCCAGCAGCTTAGATATTGGCAGGTTCTATGGCTACACCTTC. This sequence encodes CASSLDIGRFYGYTF.

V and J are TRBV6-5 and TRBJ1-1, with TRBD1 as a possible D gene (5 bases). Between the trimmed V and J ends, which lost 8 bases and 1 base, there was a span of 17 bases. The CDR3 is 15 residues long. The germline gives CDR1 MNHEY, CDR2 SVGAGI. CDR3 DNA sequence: TGTGCCAGCGGGGGGACTGTCGGAAGGAACACTGAAGCTTTCTTT. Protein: CASGGTVGRNTEAFF.

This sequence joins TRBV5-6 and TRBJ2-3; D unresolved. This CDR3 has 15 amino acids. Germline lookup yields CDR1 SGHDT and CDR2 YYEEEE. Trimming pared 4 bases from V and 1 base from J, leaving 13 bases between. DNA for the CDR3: TGTGCCAGCAGCGGATCATTAATCCGCACAGATACGCAGTATTTT. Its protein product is CASSGSLIRTDTQYF.

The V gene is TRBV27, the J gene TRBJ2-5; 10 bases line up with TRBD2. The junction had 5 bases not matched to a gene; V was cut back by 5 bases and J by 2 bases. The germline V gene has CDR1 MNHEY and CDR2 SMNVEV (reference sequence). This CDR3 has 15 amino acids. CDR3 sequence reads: CASSPTLAGQETQYF. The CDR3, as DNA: TGTGCCAGCAGTCCGACACTAGCGGGGCAAGAGACCCAGTACTTC.